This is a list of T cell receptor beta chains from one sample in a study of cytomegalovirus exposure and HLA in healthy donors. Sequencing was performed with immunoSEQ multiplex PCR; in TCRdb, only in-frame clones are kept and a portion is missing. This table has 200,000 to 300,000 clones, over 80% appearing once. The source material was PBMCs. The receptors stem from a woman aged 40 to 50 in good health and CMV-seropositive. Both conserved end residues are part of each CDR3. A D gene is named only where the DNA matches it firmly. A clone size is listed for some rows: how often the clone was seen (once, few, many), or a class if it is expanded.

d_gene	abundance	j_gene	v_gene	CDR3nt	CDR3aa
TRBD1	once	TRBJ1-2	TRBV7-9	TGTTCCAGCAGCTTAGTTGACAGGGGAAGGATATATGGCTACACCTTC	CSSSLVDRGRIYGYTF
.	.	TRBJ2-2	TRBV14	TGTGCCAGCAGCCAAGCCCGGGACTTTGCGAACACCGGGGAGCTGTTTTTT	CASSQARDFANTGELFF
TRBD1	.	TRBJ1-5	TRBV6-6	TGTGCCAGCAGTATTCAGGGGGCTGGCAATCAGCCCCAGCATTTT	CASSIQGAGNQPQHF
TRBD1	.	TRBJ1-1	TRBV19	TGTGCCAGTAGGCACAGGGGAAACACTGAAGCTTTCTTT	CASRHRGNTEAFF
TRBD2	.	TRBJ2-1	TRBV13	TGTGCCAGCAGCTCGGCCCGGACTAGCGGGTACAATGAGCAATTCTTC	CASSSARTSGYNEQFF
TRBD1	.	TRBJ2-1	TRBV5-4	TGTGCCAGCAGCGATGATACAGGGGGCGCCTACAATGAGCAGTTCTTC	CASSDDTGGAYNEQFF
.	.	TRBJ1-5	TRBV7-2	TGTGCCAGCAGCTTAGGGGCAAGTATCTCCAATCAGCCCCAGCATTTT	CASSLGASISNQPQHF
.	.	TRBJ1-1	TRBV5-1	TGCGCCAGCAGCTCACCTAAAACTGGGGCTAAGAACACTGAAGCTTTCTTT	CASSSPKTGAKNTEAFF
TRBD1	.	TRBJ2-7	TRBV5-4	TGTGCCAGCAGCATCGGGACAGGGACCTACGAGCAGTACTTC	CASSIGTGTYEQYF
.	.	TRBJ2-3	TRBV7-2	TGTGCCAGCAGCTCCGGGGTATTCACAGATACGCAGTATTTT	CASSSGVFTDTQYF
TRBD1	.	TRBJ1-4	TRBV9	TGTGCCAGCAGCGTTCCGACAGGGGTTGAAAAACTGTTTTTT	CASSVPTGVEKLFF
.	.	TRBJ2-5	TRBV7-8	TGTGCCAGCAGCTTAAACCCCGCCACCGGGTGGGAGACCCAGTACTTC	CASSLNPATGWETQYF
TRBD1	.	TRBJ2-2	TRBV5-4	TGTGCCAGCAGCTTGGCCTCAGGGGGAACCGGGGAGCTGTTTTTT	CASSLASGGTGELFF
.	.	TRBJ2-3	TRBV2	TGTGCCAGCAGTGCCGGCACAGATACGCAGTATTTT	CASSAGTDTQYF
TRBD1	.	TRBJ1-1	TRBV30	TGTGCCTGGAGTCTCGGGACAGGGGGAATCGGGAACACTGAAGCTTTCTTT	CAWSLGTGGIGNTEAFF
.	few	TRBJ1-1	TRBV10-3	TGTGCCACCCTACCGGGGGTAAAGAACACTGAAGCTTTCTTT	CATLPGVKNTEAFF
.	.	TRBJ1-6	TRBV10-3	TGTGCCTTCTCATCAGGGGATAATTCACCCCTCCACTTT	CAFSSGDNSPLHF
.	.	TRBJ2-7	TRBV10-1	TGCGCCAGCAGACCACAGGGAATGTTCTACGAGCAGTACTTC	CASRPQGMFYEQYF
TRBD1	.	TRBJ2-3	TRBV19	TGTGCCAGTAGCGACAGGGGAGGAGGCACAGATACGCAGTATTTT	CASSDRGGGTDTQYF
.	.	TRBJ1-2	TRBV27	TGTGCCGCAAGGGGGACGGGGAGGGTCAATGGCTACACCTTC	CAARGTGRVNGYTF
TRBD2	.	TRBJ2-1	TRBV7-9	TGTGCCAGCAGCCCGAATTCCCTAGCGGGGGATGAGCAGTTCTTC	CASSPNSLAGDEQFF
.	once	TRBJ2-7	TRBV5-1	TGCGCCAGCAGCGCTGGTGGGCTCTACGAGCAGTACTTC	CASSAGGLYEQYF
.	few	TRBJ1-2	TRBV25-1	TGTGCCAGCAGTGGATCCGCGAGGGGCGGGGGCGGCTACACCTTC	CASSGSARGGGGYTF
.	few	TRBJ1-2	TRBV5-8	TGTGCCAGCAGCCTAATGCAGGTCCGCTATGGCTACACCTTC	CASSLMQVRYGYTF
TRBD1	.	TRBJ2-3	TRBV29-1	TGCAGCGGGGACAGGGGGCTTTCGCAGTATTTT	CSGDRGLSQYF
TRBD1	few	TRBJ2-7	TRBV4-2	TGTGCCAGCAGCCAAGCCTCGGGACAGGGGGGCTACGAGCAGTACTTC	CASSQASGQGGYEQYF
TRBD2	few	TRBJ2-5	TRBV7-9	TGTGCCAGCAGTCAGGGTAGCGGGAGGACCCAAGAGACCCAGTACTTC	CASSQGSGRTQETQYF
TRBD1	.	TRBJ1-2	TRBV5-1	TGCGCCAGCAGCTTGGAAGGGACAGCCATCTATGGCTACACCTTC	CASSLEGTAIYGYTF
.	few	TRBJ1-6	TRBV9	TGTGCCAGCAGCCCCGAAGTTTTATACGCCCAGGGCCATAATTCACCCCTCCACTTT	CASSPEVLYAQGHNSPLHF
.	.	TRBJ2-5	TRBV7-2	TGTGCCAGCAGTTGGACCGGGGGAGAGACCCAGTACTTC	CASSWTGGETQYF
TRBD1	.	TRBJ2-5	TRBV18	TGTGCCAGCTCACCGGGACAGCAAGAGACCCAGTACTTC	CASSPGQQETQYF
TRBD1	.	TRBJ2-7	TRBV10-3	TGTGCCATCAGTGAGCGTGCCGGGACAGGGATCACCTACGAGCAGTACTTC	CAISERAGTGITYEQYF
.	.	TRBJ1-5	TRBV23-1	TGCGCCAGCAGTCCAACCTTAAGGACATTGGCTGGTCAGCCCCAGCATTTT	CASSPTLRTLAGQPQHF
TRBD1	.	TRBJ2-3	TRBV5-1	TGCGCCAGCAGCTTGCTGCGAGCCCTAGGACAGGGACGGAGAGATACGCAGTATTTT	CASSLLRALGQGRRDTQYF
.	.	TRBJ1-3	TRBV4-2	TGTGCCAGCAGCCAAGATGCGTGGGGGCCTGGAAACACCATATATTTT	CASSQDAWGPGNTIYF
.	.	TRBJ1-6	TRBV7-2	TGTGCCAGCAGCCCCAGGAATAATTCACCCCTCCACTTT	CASSPRNNSPLHF
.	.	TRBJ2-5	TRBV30	TGTGCCTCTAAGGAGGGGGGGGAGACCCAGTACTTC	CASKEGGETQYF
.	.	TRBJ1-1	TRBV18	TGTGCCAGCTCACCTTCGAGCCTAATGAACACTGAAGCTTTCTTT	CASSPSSLMNTEAFF
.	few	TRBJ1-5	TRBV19	TGTGCCAGTAGCGTGACTGGGTCCTCCAATCAGCCCCAGCATTTT	CASSVTGSSNQPQHF
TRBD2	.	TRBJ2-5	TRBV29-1	TGCAGCGTTTCGCGGGGGGGCCGGGAGACCCAGTACTTC	CSVSRGGRETQYF
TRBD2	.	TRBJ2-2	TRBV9	TGTGCCAGCAGCGTAGGGTCTAGCGGGAGCATTCGTATCACCGGGGAGCTGTTTTTT	CASSVGSSGSIRITGELFF
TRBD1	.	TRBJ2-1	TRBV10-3	TGTGCCATCAGTTCGGGACAGGGTCATACTGAGCAGTTCTTC	CAISSGQGHTEQFF
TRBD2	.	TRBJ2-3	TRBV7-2	TGTGCCAGCAGCCAGGCGGGAGGAGGTGGGGCAGATACGCAGTATTTT	CASSQAGGGGADTQYF
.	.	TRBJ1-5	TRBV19	TGTGCCAGGGGACACAGGGTGGGGGAAGATAGCAATCAGCCCCAGCATTTT	CARGHRVGEDSNQPQHF
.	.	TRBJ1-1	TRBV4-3	TGCGCCAGCAGCCAAGAACGAGGGGGTGGGATGAACACTGAAGCTTTCTTT	CASSQERGGGMNTEAFF
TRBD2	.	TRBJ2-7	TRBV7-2	TGTGCCAGCAGCTTAGGTCTAGCGGGGGGGACCTACGAGCAGTACTTC	CASSLGLAGGTYEQYF
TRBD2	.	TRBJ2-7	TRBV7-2	TGTGCCAGCAGCTTAGTACCTAGCGGGAGCCCCTACGAGCAGTACTTC	CASSLVPSGSPYEQYF
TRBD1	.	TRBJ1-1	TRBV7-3	TGTGCCAGCAGCTTGGGGACAGGCGCTGAAGCTTTCTTT	CASSLGTGAEAFF
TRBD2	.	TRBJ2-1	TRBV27	TGTGCCAGCAGTTCCGGGAGGCCTGGACGTGGCGAGCAGTTCTTC	CASSSGRPGRGEQFF
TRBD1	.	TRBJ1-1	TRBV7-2	TGTGCCAGCAGCCCCGGACAGGTGAACACTGAAGCTTTCTTT	CASSPGQVNTEAFF
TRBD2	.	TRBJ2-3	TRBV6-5	TGTGCCAGCAGCTCTAGCGGAAGCACAGATACGCAGTATTTT	CASSSSGSTDTQYF
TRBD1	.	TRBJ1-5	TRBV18	TGTGCCAGCTCACCCGGGACAGGGAACAATCAGCCCCAGCATTTT	CASSPGTGNNQPQHF
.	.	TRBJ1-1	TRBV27	TGTGCCAGCAGTACCCGGGACTCCCCCGGGCCTGAAGCTTTCTTT	CASSTRDSPGPEAFF
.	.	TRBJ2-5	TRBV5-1	TGCGCCAGCAGCATGGAAGGATGGCGCGGGGAGACCCAGTACTTC	CASSMEGWRGETQYF
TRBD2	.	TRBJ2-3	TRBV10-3	TGTGCCATCAGTGAAGGACTAGCGGGGGCCTCTAGCACAGATACGCAGTATTTT	CAISEGLAGASSTDTQYF
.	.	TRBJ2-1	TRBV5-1	TGCGCCAGCAGCTTGGCCTTTAATTACAATGAGCAGTTCTTC	CASSLAFNYNEQFF
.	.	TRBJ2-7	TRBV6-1	TGTGCCAGCAGTGATCATACGTACTGGGAGCAGTACTTC	CASSDHTYWEQYF
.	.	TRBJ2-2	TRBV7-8	TGTGCCAGCAGCTTAGCACGCAGGGGATCATCCGGGGAGCTGTTTTTT	CASSLARRGSSGELFF
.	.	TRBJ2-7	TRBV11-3	TGTGCCAGCAGCTTAGTGGGCACTTCCTACGAGCAGTACTTC	CASSLVGTSYEQYF
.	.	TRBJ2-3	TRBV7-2	TGTGCCAGCAGCTTAGCAATGGGGGGAGCAGATACGCAGTATTTT	CASSLAMGGADTQYF